This T cell receptor beta chain was observed in a study of blood T cell repertoires in COVID-19. The method was immunoSEQ multiplex PCR; TCRdb's version includes in-frame clones alone and lacks a portion of them. This table holds roughly 170,000 clones, around 82% found once. In its sample, this clone was seen a few times. After removal of 1 base from V and 0 bases from J, the junction contained 2 bases not matched to a gene. CDR3 size: 15 residues. Germline V gene lookup returns CDR1 MNHEY and CDR2 SVGAGI. The genes are TRBV6-5 and TRBJ1-1; TRBD1 aligns across 7 bases. This clonotype was sampled from a man in his sixties who had recovered from COVID-19. The material sequenced was PBMCs or T cells enriched from blood (not recorded which). The CDR3 DNA sequence: TGTGCCAGCAGTTACTTGGGGACAGTGAACACTGAAGCTTTCTTT. Protein sequence: CASSYLGTVNTEAFF.